This TCR beta chain was sequenced for a study of tumor-infiltrating lymphocytes in oesophageal squamous cell carcinoma (dated by TCRdb to the mid-2010s). Libraries were built with PCR. Sequencing instrument: Illumina HiSeq 2000. Using fastp at Q25 and MiXCR, TCRdb reprocessed the public reads and kept productive beta chains. Rows are unified per CDR3 protein, each entry keeping the most common DNA and genes. The sample profile shows about 21,000 distinct CDR3 sequences; 35% to 40% of them were found once. Of the sample, 30% to 45% is held by the ten largest clones. In its sample, this clonotype was seen many times. Its antigen is currently not known. There are no base qualities to consult, and no much larger clone falls within one base. Measured from the cysteine to the phenylalanine, the CDR3 is 16 residues long. The retained sequence is limited to the CDR3, 48 bases, with the frame set at the first base. The germline V gene (reference sequence) gives CDR1 as LNHDA and CDR2 as SQIVND. V loses 0 bases, J loses 5 bases, and the germline ends lie 16 bases apart.

The clonotype originates from a male donor with esophageal squamous cell carcinoma. The V and J genes are TRBV19 and TRBJ1-2; no D segment can be confidently identified. Source material: esophageal tumor tissue. The CDR3 has the sequence CASSIDVAGSLYGYTF. The sequenced DNA is TGTGCCAGTAGTATAGACGTCGCGGGCAGTCTTTATGGCTACACCTTC.